The rows below give T cell receptor beta chains drawn from one sample of a study of beta chain features in type 1 diabetes. Assay used: immunoSEQ multiplex PCR; TCRdb lists only in-frame clones, some missing. The data hold hundreds of thousands of clones, with about an eighth observed a single time. Input material: naive CD4+ T cells from blood. The origin of the receptors is a man aged 18 to 29 with type 1 diabetes. CDR3s include the opening cysteine and the closing phenylalanine or tryptophan. Each record gives: V gene, J gene, clone size, D gene, CDR3 protein, CDR3 DNA. D genes are given only for firm matches. Expanded clones get a size class; other rows say once, few or many, or leave the size out.

TRBV6-5	TRBJ2-7	few	-	CASSYSGGQVSYEQYF	TGTGCCAGCAGTTACTCTGGGGGGCAGGTTTCCTACGAGCAGTACTTC
TRBV30	TRBJ2-7	-	TRBD2	CAWSPGLEREQYF	TGTGCCTGGAGCCCGGGACTAGAGCGCGAGCAGTACTTC
TRBV9	TRBJ1-2	few	-	CASSVQGTSNYGYTF	TGTGCCAGCAGCGTTCAGGGGACCTCTAACTATGGCTACACCTTC
TRBV29-1	TRBJ2-1	few	-	CSVVPGFSYNEQFF	TGCAGCGTTGTCCCGGGATTCTCCTACAATGAGCAGTTCTTC
TRBV29-1	TRBJ2-5	many	TRBD1	CSSGAGTGSFETQYF	TGCAGCTCTGGGGCGGGGACAGGGTCTTTCGAGACCCAGTACTTC
TRBV7-6	TRBJ2-6	-	-	CASSPAGYRTGANVLTF	TGTGCCAGCAGCCCGGCGGGCTATAGGACTGGGGCCAACGTCCTGACTTTC
TRBV5-6	TRBJ1-1	-	-	CASSLPYKGNTEAFF	TGTGCCAGCAGCTTGCCCTATAAAGGGAACACTGAAGCTTTCTTT
TRBV13	TRBJ2-7	-	-	CASSLDRGSYEQYF	TGTGCCAGCAGCTTGGACCGGGGCTCCTACGAGCAGTACTTC
TRBV27	TRBJ2-7	-	-	CASSLIGRDHYEQYF	TGTGCCAGCAGTTTAATAGGCAGGGATCACTACGAGCAGTACTTC
TRBV27	TRBJ1-5	-	TRBD1	CASSSRGRQPQHF	TGTGCCAGCAGTAGCAGGGGGCGGCAACCCCAGCATTTT
TRBV30	TRBJ2-5	few	TRBD1	CAWSRDRGFQETQYF	TGTGCCTGGTCGAGAGACAGGGGGTTCCAAGAGACCCAGTACTTC
TRBV5-4	TRBJ2-1	few	-	CASSGNTGTYNEQFF	TGTGCCAGCAGCGGAAACACAGGAACCTACAATGAGCAGTTCTTC
TRBV10-3	TRBJ2-7	few	-	CAISPARDNSYEQYF	TGTGCCATCAGCCCAGCCCGGGACAACTCCTACGAGCAGTACTTC
TRBV7-6	TRBJ2-7	-	TRBD1	CASSLAMRGQGAREQYF	TGTGCCAGCAGCTTAGCGATGCGAGGGCAGGGGGCGCGGGAGCAGTACTTC
TRBV6-1	TRBJ1-4	-	-	CASSEGGHRFEKLFF	TGTGCCAGCAGTGAAGGGGGACACCGATTCGAAAAACTGTTTTTT
TRBV2	TRBJ2-3	few	-	CASSDIAVVGTQYF	TGTGCCAGCAGTGACATAGCGGTCGTGGGTACGCAGTATTTT
TRBV30	TRBJ1-5	few	-	CAETRDQPQHF	TGTGCCGAAACGCGGGATCAGCCCCAGCATTTT
TRBV7-2	TRBJ2-7	few	-	CASSLERGATYEQYF	TGTGCCAGCAGCTTAGAGAGGGGGGCGACCTACGAGCAGTACTTC
TRBV29-1	TRBJ1-1	-	-	CSVEDRVRGGGEAFF	TGCAGCGTTGAAGATCGGGTTAGGGGAGGCGGTGAAGCTTTCTTT
TRBV5-1	TRBJ1-5	-	-	CASSLVPDSNQPQHF	TGCGCCAGCAGCTTGGTTCCGGATAGCAATCAGCCCCAGCATTTT
TRBV28	TRBJ2-7	-	TRBD1	CASRTGGNEQYF	TGTGCCAGCAGGACAGGGGGAAACGAGCAGTACTTC
TRBV4-3	TRBJ1-5	-	-	CASSQDSSGSNQPQHF	TGCGCCAGCAGCCAAGATTCGTCCGGTAGCAATCAGCCCCAGCATTTT
TRBV18	TRBJ1-1	few	-	CASSREGNTEAFF	TGTGCCAGCTCACGGGAGGGAAACACTGAAGCTTTCTTT
TRBV18	TRBJ2-3	few	-	CASSPGRPHGTQYF	TGTGCCAGCTCACCGGGCAGGCCGCACGGTACGCAGTATTTT
TRBV4-3	TRBJ2-3	-	TRBD2	CASSQGALTSGVTDTQYF	TGCGCCAGCAGCCAAGGTGCTCTGACTAGCGGGGTCACAGATACGCAGTATTTT
TRBV28	TRBJ1-6	-	-	CAGGGKPMGSPLHF	TGTGCCGGCGGAGGGAAGCCAATGGGTTCACCCCTCCACTTT
TRBV10-3	TRBJ1-1	-	TRBD1	CAISNSGTANTEAFF	TGTGCCATCAGTAACTCCGGGACAGCGAACACTGAAGCTTTCTTT
TRBV20-1	TRBJ2-7	few	-	CSAPLGYEQYF	TGCAGTGCGCCCCTAGGCTACGAGCAGTACTTC
TRBV2	TRBJ2-1	-	TRBD2	CASVRLAEAYNEQFF	TGTGCCAGCGTACGACTAGCGGAAGCCTACAATGAGCAGTTCTTC
TRBV18	TRBJ1-1	few	-	CASSLDRNTEAFF	TGTGCCAGCTCACTCGACAGGAACACTGAAGCTTTCTTT
TRBV14	TRBJ1-4	few	TRBD1	CASSQEDRGLRNEKLFF	TGTGCCAGCAGCCAAGAGGACAGGGGGCTTAGGAATGAAAAACTGTTTTTT
TRBV29-1	TRBJ2-3	-	-	CSVEDGFWTDTQYF	TGCAGCGTTGAAGACGGTTTTTGGACAGATACGCAGTATTTT
TRBV15	TRBJ1-6	few	-	CATSRSMGRNNSPLHF	TGTGCCACCAGCAGGAGCATGGGCAGGAATAATTCACCCCTCCACTTT
TRBV27	TRBJ2-3	few	TRBD2	CASSLSVGRGTDTQYF	TGTGCCAGCAGTTTATCGGTCGGGAGGGGCACAGATACGCAGTATTTT
TRBV2	TRBJ1-1	-	-	CASRLTGGTEAFF	TGTGCCAGCCGACTGACGGGGGGGACTGAAGCTTTCTTT
TRBV7-2	TRBJ2-3	few	TRBD2	CASSPSGGTDTQYF	TGTGCCAGCAGCCCTAGCGGGGGCACAGATACGCAGTATTTT
TRBV5-6	TRBJ2-7	-	-	CASSRRDPRYEQYF	TGTGCCAGCAGCCGCCGGGATCCTCGCTACGAGCAGTACTTC
TRBV10-3	TRBJ2-3	-	-	CAIKRMGADTQYF	TGTGCCATCAAGAGAATGGGAGCAGATACGCAGTATTTT
TRBV5-1	TRBJ1-5	-	-	CASSFSGGRGPQHF	TGCGCCAGCAGCTTCTCCGGGGGCCGGGGGCCCCAGCATTTT
TRBV5-1	TRBJ2-5	-	-	CASSFRPVGQETQYF	TGCGCCAGCAGCTTCCGCCCCGTGGGGCAAGAGACCCAGTACTTC
TRBV10-2	TRBJ1-5	-	TRBD1	CASRAGGNQPQHF	TGCGCCAGCAGGGCAGGGGGGAATCAGCCCCAGCATTTT
TRBV30	TRBJ1-5	-	TRBD1	CAWATQGLEPQHF	TGTGCCTGGGCTACACAGGGGCTCGAGCCCCAGCATTTT